This TCR beta chain was obtained from a study of cytomegalovirus exposure and HLA in healthy donors. With respect to this clone: The antigen remains unidentified.

Vbeta (60) and Jbeta (13) primers were used in the PCR. Method: immunoSEQ multiplex PCR; TCRdb's copy keeps in-frame clones and lacks some. The sample table sets out around 200,000 clones. Study outcomes and limitations: For most TCR beta V segments, an earlier analysis put the productive rate at about 87% or about 30% of the time. Cytomegalovirus-associated status was assigned to more than 150 TCR beta chains. TCR beta V- and J-gene trimming, according to a later analysis, was linked to a missense DCLRE1C variant.

This receptor was identified in a girl aged 2 to 9 in good health and CMV-seropositive. The specimen sequenced was PBMCs.

The CDR3 reads CASSIDVRGPSGNTIYF. The CDR3, as DNA: TGTGCCAGTAGTATAGATGTTCGGGGTCCGTCTGGAAACACCATATATTTT. The V and J genes are TRBV19 and TRBJ1-3; D is unresolved. This CDR3 contains 17 residues. The V end lost 0 bases, the J end lost 1 base, and 13 bases lay between the germline ends. Germline V lookup: CDR1 LNHDA, CDR2 SQIVND (reference sequence).